This T cell receptor beta chain was identified in a study of T-cell memory formation after mild COVID-19. Study summary: In these data, TCR clusters were largely donor specific. Points from the study as a whole: Among clones contracting day 15 to 85, CD4/CD8 was balanced, whereas later expanders leaned CD4+. SARS-CoV-2 specificity was not confirmed for second-wave clones peaking on day 37.

The CDR3 has 14 amino acids. With 9 bases removed from V and 8 bases from J, the gap between germline ends came to 22 bases. Germline values: CDR1 KGHDR, CDR2 SFDVKD. TCRdb itself ran the 5' RACE reads through MiXCR, one entry per CDR3 protein. Seen here are approximately 440,000 distinct CDR3 sequences, around 18% observed once, and the top ten hold 8.4%. With regard to this clonotype: The antigen remains unidentified.

The receptor comes from an adult woman who had mild COVID-19 (a few samples of this study predate the infection). Cell type and time point are not known. Sequences were obtained from PBMCs or a T cell subset sorted from them (not recorded which). This sequence joins TRBV24-1 and TRBJ2-7; D might be TRBD1 or TRBD2, each matching 5 bases. The CDR3 loop is CATGTRFPTLKQYF. The CDR3 bases are TGTGCCACCGGGACCCGATTTCCCACTCTCAAGCAGTACTTC.